This T cell receptor (beta chain) was found in a study of blood T cell repertoires in COVID-19. Overall study: In each case, the material was cDNA or gDNA derived from T cells, B-cell-depleted T cells, or PBMCs.

Germline V gene data show CDR1 as LGHNA and CDR2 as YSLEER. Losses at the gene ends were 4 bases for V and 1 base for J; bases not matched to a gene: 1. There are 14 residues in the CDR3. Only in-frame clones appear in the TCRdb table, and some are missing; sequencing was by immunoSEQ multiplex PCR. The profile shows under 350,000 clones, about 86% of them singletons. Cohort placement rested on clinical history that participants reported themselves. The sample taken for sequencing was PBMCs or T cells enriched from blood (not recorded which). The clonotype originates from a woman aged 40 to 49 with acute COVID-19. The chain joins TRBV4-3 to TRBJ2-3, with 8 nucleotides matching TRBD2. The CDR3 nucleotides are TGCGCCAGCAGCCCGGGGGGGGGCACAGATACGCAGTATTTT. It encodes CASSPGGGTDTQYF.